The source of this T cell receptor (beta chain) is a study of blood T cell repertoires in COVID-19. Study-level background: Acute and convalescent COVID-19 specimens originated in the United States, Italy and Spain. From T cells, B-cell-depleted T cells, or PBMCs came the material, which was cDNA or gDNA.

Under the authors' procedure: Nucleated cell number was recorded as an estimate derived from reference gene primer amplification. Using immunoSEQ multiplex PCR, the repertoire was profiled, and TCRdb retains in-frame clones only, with some absent. The D gene and trimming were derived from the DNA, and the V and J assignments and clone size from that table. The repertoire has roughly 260,000 clones, 75% to 85% of them found once; the top ten carry about 4.5%. Sequencing was done on a sample of peripheral blood. This clonotype originated in a woman in her sixties or seventies with acute or convalescent COVID-19.

CDR3 sequence: CASSSRQSPYF. CDR3 DNA sequence: TGTGCCAGCAGTTCGAGACAGTCCCCGTATTTT. This chain uses TRBV28 with TRBJ2-3, with TRBD1 as a possible D gene (5 bases). Between the trimmed V and J ends, which lost 4 bases and 14 bases, there was a span of 13 bases. In germline, CDR1 is MDHEN, CDR2 SYDVKM. CDR3 length: 11 amino acids.